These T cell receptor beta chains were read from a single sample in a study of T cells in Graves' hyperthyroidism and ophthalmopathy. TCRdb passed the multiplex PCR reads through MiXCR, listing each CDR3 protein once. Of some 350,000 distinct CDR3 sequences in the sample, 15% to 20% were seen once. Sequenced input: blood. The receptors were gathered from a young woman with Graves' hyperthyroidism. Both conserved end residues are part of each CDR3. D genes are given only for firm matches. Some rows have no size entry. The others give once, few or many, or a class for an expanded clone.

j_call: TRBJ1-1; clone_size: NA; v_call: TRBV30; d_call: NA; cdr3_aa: CACTGSVEAFF; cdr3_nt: TGTGCCTGCACAGGGTCGGTGGAGGCTTTCTTT
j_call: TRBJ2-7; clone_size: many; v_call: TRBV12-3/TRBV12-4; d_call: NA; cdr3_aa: CASSLNGVYEQYF; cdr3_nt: TGTGCCAGCAGTTTGAACGGAGTCTACGAGCAGTACTTC
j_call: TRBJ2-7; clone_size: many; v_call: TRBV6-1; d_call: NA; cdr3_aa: CASSLDSIRTYEQYF; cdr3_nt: TGTGCCAGCAGTCTGGACTCGATCCGCACCTACGAGCAGTACTTC
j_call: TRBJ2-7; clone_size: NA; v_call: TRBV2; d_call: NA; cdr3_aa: CASRTMADPTYEQYF; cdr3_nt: TGTGCCAGCAGGACCATGGCTGATCCGACCTACGAGCAGTACTTC
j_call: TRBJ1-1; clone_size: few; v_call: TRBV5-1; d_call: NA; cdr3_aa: CASRGPVNTEAFF; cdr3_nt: TGCGCCAGCAGGGGGCCGGTGAACACTGAAGCTTTCTTT
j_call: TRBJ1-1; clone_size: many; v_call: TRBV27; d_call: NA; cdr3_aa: CASSFGGRIPNTEAFF; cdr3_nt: TGTGCCAGCAGTTTCGGGGGGCGCATTCCGAACACTGAAGCTTTCTTT
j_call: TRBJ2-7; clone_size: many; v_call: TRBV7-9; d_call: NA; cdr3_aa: CASSRSGAEQYF; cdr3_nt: TGTGCCAGCAGCCGTTCCGGGGCCGAGCAGTACTTC
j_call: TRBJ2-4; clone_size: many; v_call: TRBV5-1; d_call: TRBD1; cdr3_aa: CASSSGTAGNIQYF; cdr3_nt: TGCGCCAGCAGCTCCGGGACAGCCGGAAACATTCAGTACTTC
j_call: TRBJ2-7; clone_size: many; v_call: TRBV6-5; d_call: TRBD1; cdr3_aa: CASRTGANEQYF; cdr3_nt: TGTGCCAGCAGAACAGGGGCCAACGAGCAGTACTTC
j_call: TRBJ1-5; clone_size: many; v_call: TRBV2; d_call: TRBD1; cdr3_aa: CASSKDRDQPQHF; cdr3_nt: TGTGCCAGCAGTAAAGACAGGGATCAGCCCCAGCATTTT
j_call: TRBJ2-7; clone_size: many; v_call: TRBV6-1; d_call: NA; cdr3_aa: CASSHGVPIGEQYF; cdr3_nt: TGTGCCAGTTCCCACGGGGTCCCTATAGGAGAGCAGTACTTC
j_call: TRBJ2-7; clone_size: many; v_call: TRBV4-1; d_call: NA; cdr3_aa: CASSHDLAREQYF; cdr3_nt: TGCGCCAGCAGCCATGACCTAGCTCGCGAGCAGTACTTC
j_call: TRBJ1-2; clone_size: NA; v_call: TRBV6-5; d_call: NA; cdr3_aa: CASSYSGTYGYTF; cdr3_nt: TGTGCCAGCAGTTACTCGGGCACCTATGGCTACACCTTC
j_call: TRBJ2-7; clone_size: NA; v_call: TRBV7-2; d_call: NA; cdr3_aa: CASSFGKSYEQYF; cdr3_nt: TGTGCCAGCAGCTTCGGGAAGTCCTACGAGCAGTACTTC
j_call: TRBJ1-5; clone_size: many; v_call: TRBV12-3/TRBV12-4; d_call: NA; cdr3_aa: CASNFGGVNQPQHF; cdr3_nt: TGTGCCAGCAATTTCGGCGGTGTCAATCAGCCCCAGCATTTT
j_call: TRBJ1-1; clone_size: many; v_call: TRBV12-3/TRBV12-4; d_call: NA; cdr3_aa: CASKPGRNTEAFF; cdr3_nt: TGTGCCAGCAAACCGGGACGGAACACTGAAGCTTTCTTT
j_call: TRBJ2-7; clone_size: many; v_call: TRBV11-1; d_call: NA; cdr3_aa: CASSLEGSFVVDEQYF; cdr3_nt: TGTGCCAGCAGCTTAGAAGGGTCTTTCGTGGTTGACGAGCAGTACTTC
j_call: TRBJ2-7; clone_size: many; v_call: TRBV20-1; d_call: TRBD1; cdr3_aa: CSAAPSGQHEQYF; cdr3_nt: TGCAGTGCTGCCCCCTCGGGACAGCACGAGCAGTACTTC
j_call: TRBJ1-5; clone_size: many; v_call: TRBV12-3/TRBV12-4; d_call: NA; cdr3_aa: CASTTRGYKSQPQHF; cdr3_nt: TGTGCCAGCACTACCCGCGGGTATAAGAGCCAGCCCCAGCATTTT
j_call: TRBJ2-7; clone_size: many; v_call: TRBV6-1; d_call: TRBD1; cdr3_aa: CASSPGTGLIHEQYF; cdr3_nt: TGTGCCAGCAGCCCCGGGACAGGGTTAATACACGAGCAGTACTTC
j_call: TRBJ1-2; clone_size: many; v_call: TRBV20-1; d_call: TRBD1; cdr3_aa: CSAPDRGDYGYTF; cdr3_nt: TGCAGTGCTCCAGACAGGGGCGACTATGGCTACACCTTC
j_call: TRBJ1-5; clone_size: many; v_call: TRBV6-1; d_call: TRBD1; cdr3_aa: CASSDRGNQPQHF; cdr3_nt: TGTGCCAGCTCCGACAGGGGGAATCAGCCCCAGCATTTT
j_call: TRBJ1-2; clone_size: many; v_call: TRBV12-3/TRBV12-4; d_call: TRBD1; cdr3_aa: CASSFRRGLHGYTF; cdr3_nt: TGTGCCAGCAGTTTCCGAAGGGGGCTCCATGGCTACACCTTC
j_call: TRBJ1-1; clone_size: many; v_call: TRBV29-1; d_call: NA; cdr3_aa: CSVEDLIWDNWRVNTEAFF; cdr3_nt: TGCAGCGTTGAAGATCTCATATGGGACAACTGGAGAGTGAACACTGAAGCTTTCTTT
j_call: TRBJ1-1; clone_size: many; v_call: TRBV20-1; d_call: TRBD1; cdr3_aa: CSARRAGGAQTEAFF; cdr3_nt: TGCAGTGCTCGTAGGGCAGGGGGCGCCCAAACTGAAGCTTTCTTT
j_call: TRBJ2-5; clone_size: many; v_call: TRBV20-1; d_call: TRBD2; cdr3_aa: CSARGLAGKETQYF; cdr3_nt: TGCAGTGCTAGGGGACTAGCGGGAAAAGAGACCCAGTACTTC
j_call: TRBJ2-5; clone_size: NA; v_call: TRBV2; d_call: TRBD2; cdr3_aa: CASSQTSGAETQYF; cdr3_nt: TGTGCCAGCAGCCAGACTAGCGGGGCAGAGACCCAGTACTTC
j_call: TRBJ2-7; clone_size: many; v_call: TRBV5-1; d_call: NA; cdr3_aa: CASSLEWESSYEQYF; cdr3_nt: TGCGCCAGCAGCTTGGAATGGGAAAGCTCCTACGAGCAGTACTTC
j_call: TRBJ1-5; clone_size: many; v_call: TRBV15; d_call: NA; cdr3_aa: CATSRDWSSWNQPQHF; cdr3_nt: TGTGCCACCAGCAGAGATTGGTCCAGCTGGAATCAGCCCCAGCATTTT
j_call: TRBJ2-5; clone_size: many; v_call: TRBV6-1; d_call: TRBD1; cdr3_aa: CASSGTGRETQYF; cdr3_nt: TGTGCCAGCAGTGGGACAGGGAGGGAGACCCAGTACTTC
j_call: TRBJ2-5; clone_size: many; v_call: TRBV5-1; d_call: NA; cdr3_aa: CASSSGGQLGEETQYF; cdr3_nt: TGCGCCAGCAGCTCGGGCGGACAGCTTGGGGAAGAGACCCAGTACTTC
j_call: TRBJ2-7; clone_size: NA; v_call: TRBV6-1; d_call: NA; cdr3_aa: CASIDGGGTYEQYF; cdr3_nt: TGTGCCAGTATCGACGGGGGCGGAACCTACGAGCAGTACTTC
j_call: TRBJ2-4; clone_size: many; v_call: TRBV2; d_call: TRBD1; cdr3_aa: CASSDEGGRAKNIQYF; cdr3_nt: TGTGCCAGCAGTGACGAAGGGGGCAGGGCCAAAAACATTCAGTACTTC
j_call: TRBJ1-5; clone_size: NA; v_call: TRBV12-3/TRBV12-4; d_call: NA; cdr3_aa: CASSLAGARGGQPQHF; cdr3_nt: TGTGCCAGCAGTTTAGCGGGGGCCCGGGGAGGGCAGCCCCAGCATTTT
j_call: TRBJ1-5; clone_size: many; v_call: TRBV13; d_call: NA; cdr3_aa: CASSTGAVGQPQHF; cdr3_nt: TGTGCCAGCAGCACGGGGGCCGTAGGGCAGCCCCAGCATTTT
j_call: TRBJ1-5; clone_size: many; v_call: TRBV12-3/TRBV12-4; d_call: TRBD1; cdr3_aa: CASSPPGQGLWAQHF; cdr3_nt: TGTGCCAGCAGTCCCCCCGGACAGGGACTCTGGGCCCAGCATTTT
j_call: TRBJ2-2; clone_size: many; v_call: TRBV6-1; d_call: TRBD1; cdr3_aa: CASGDRVAGELFF; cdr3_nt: TGTGCCAGCGGAGACAGGGTTGCCGGGGAGCTGTTTTTT
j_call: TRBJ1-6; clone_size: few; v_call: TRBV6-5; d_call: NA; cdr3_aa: CASSYSANSPLHF; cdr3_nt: TGTGCCAGCAGTTACTCGGCGAATTCACCCCTCCACTTT
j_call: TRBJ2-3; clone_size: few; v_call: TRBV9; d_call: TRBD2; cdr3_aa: CASSVVIGLADTQYF; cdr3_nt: TGTGCCAGCAGCGTAGTAATCGGACTAGCAGATACGCAGTATTTT
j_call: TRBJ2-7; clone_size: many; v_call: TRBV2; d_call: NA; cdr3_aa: CASSEQGAVISYEQYF; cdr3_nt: TGTGCCAGCAGTGAACAAGGGGCTGTAATCTCCTACGAGCAGTACTTC
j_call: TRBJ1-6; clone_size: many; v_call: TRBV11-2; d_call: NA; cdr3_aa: CASSLVRVVGQSPLHF; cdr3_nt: TGTGCCAGCAGCTTAGTGAGGGTGGTAGGACAATCACCCCTCCACTTT